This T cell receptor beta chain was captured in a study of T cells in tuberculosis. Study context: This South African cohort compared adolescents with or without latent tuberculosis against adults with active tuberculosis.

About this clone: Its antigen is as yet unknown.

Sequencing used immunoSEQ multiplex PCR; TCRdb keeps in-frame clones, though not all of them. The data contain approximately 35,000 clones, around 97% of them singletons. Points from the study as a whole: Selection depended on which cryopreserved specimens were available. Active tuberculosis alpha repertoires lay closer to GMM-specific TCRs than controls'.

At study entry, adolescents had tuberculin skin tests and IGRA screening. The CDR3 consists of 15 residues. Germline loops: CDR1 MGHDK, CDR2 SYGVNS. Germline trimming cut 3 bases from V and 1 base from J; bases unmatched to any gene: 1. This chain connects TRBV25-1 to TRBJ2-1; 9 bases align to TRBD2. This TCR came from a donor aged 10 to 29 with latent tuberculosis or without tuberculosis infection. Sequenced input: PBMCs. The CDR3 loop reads CASSEAGGSYNEQFF. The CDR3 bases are TGTGCCAGCAGTGAGGCGGGAGGGTCCTACAATGAGCAGTTCTTC.